These 14 T cell receptor beta chains share one sample of origin, sequenced in a study of metastatic and nonmetastatic thyroid tumors. TCRdb recomputed clones from the PCR reads via MiXCR. The sample lists approximately 26,000 clones; 10% to 15% were seen once. Not a single patient had been given any form of treatment at any point before undergoing thyroid surgery. Sequencing was carried out using blood. All receptors come from a female donor with papillary thyroid cancer or a benign thyroid nodule (not recorded which). Some clones in this sample may be carry-over from other donors' samples.

This clone was seen many times. The chain combines TRBV7-9 with TRBJ1-1, with TRBD1 matching over 10 bases. In germline, CDR1 is SEHNR, CDR2 FQNEAQ (reference sequence). The CDR3 spans 18 residues. The J segment lost 5 bases and the V segment lost 5 bases, leaving 17 bases of the junction unmatched. CDR3 nucleotide sequence: TGTGCCAGCAGCCCGAGAATCCGGGACAGGGGATTCGGGACTGAAGCTTTCTTT. Translated: CASSPRIRDRGFGTEAFF.

Note on this clone: At one boundary the junction diverges from the germline segment, which might be a read error. The chain carries TRBV20-1 and TRBJ2-1, with D hard to call. Looked up from germline, CDR1 is DFQATT and CDR2 is SNEGSKA (reference sequence). This CDR3 has 11 residues. The CDR3 DNA follows: TGCAGTTCTATCCTAGGACGTGAGCATTTCTTC. Its translation: CSSILGREHFF.

This clone was seen at least ten times. V usage is TRBV2 and J usage is TRBJ1-4; tentative D call: TRBD1 (5 bases). CDR1 and CDR2 from the germline V gene are SNHLY and FYNNEI. Trimming removed 3 bases at V and 7 bases at J, with 18 bases between. The CDR3 covers 16 residues. The CDR3 coding sequence is TGTGCCAGCAGTGATGGGTGGGGGAAATTTTTTGAAAAACTGTTTTTT. Amino acids: CASSDGWGKFFEKLFF.

The table lists this clone with many counts. The V and J genes are TRBV28 and TRBJ2-3, with TRBD2 matching over 7 bases. Germline V lookup: CDR1 MDHEN, CDR2 SYDVKM. J gave up 0 bases and V 4 bases, and 4 bases lay outside the gene matches. The CDR3 sequence is 15 residues long. The CDR3 sequence: CASSSSGLSTDTQYF. The CDR3 nucleotides are TGTGCCAGCAGTTCTAGCGGCCTTAGCACAGATACGCAGTATTTT.

This clone was counted many times. The chain recombines TRBV12-3 or TRBV12-4 with TRBJ2-7; 9 positions agree with TRBD1. CDR3 length: 14 amino acids. The ends lost 3 bases at V and 7 bases at J; junction bases unmatched: 7. The CDR3 loop reads CASSFNRGQGEQYF. DNA for the CDR3: TGTGCCAGCAGTTTTAACAGGGGGCAGGGGGAGCAGTACTTC.

Ten or more counts support this clone. V and J are TRBV28 and TRBJ2-7, with 8 bases aligning to TRBD1. The length of the CDR3 is 15 residues. CDR1 is MDHEN, CDR2 SYDVKM, per germline. J was trimmed by 1 base and V by 6 bases; bases with no gene match: 8. The CDR3 nucleotides are TGTGCCAGCAGCGTAACCGGGACAGGATCCTACGAGCAGTACTTC. Protein sequence: CASSVTGTGSYEQYF. Based on the CDR3 plus reference TRBV28 and TRBJ2-7, the full variable domain is DVKVTQSSRYLVKRTGEKVFLECVQDMDHENMFWYRQDPGLGLRLIYFSYDVKMKEKGDIPEGYSVSREKKERFSLILESASTNQTSMYLCASSVTGTGSYEQYFGPGTRLTVT.

The rearrangement uses TRBV7-2 and TRBJ2-7; TRBD2 aligns across 11 bases. This CDR3 is 12 amino acids long. Trimming cost V 6 bases and J 9 bases; bases outside gene matches: 4. Germline V gene sequence: CDR1 SGHTA, CDR2 FQGNSA. CDR3 sequence: CASSSGRAWQYF. CDR3 coding DNA: TGTGCCAGCAGTAGCGGGAGGGCCTGGCAGTACTTC.

The chain uses TRBV7-2 and TRBJ2-7; 10 bases align to TRBD1. This CDR3 spans 15 amino acids. CDR1 and CDR2 from the germline V gene are SGHTA and FQGNSA. Germline trimming cut 5 bases from V and 0 bases from J; bases unmatched to any gene: 4. The CDR3 region is CASSQRTGGSYEQYF. The CDR3 nucleotides are TGTGCCAGCAGCCAACGGACAGGGGGCTCCTACGAGCAGTACTTC. Complete variable domain (other parts from reference TRBV7-2 and TRBJ2-7): GAGVSQSPSNKVTEKGKDVELRCDPISGHTALYWYRQSLGQGLEFLIYFQGNSAPDKSGLPSDRFSAERTGGSVSTLTIQRTQQEDSAVYLCASSQRTGGSYEQYFGPGTRLTVT.

This clone was seen many times. The gene calls are TRBV5-4 and TRBJ2-1; 12 bases fit TRBD2. Germline assignment: CDR1 SGHNT and CDR2 YYREEE (reference sequence). The CDR3 has 16 amino acids. Trimming took 2 bases from V and 5 from J; bases not matched to a gene: 5. CDR3 sequence reads: CASSLHRLAGDNEQFF. The DNA of the CDR3 is TGTGCCAGCAGCTTACATAGACTAGCGGGAGACAATGAGCAGTTCTTC.

This clone was seen many times. The chain recombines TRBV7-6 with TRBJ2-3, with D possibly being TRBD1 (5 bases). Trimming removed 0 bases from V and 3 bases from J, with 10 bases in between. CDR1 is SGHVS and CDR2 is FNYEAQ in the germline V gene. The CDR3 length is 15 residues. CDR3 nucleotide sequence: TGTGCCAGCAGCTTAGCGGTTCCAGGGACAGATACGCAGTATTTT. Protein product: CASSLAVPGTDTQYF.

The rearrangement uses TRBV30 and TRBJ1-5; 8 bases line up with TRBD1. The CDR3 runs to 18 residues. V was pared by 0 bases and J by 1 base, with 11 bases of the junction left unmatched. Per germline, CDR1 GTSNPN and CDR2 SVGIG (reference sequence). CDR3 coding DNA: TGTGCCTGGAGTGTAAGGACAGGGAGGTGGAAAAGCAATCAGCCCCAGCATTTT. It yields the protein CAWSVRTGRWKSNQPQHF.

This clone occurred many times. The chain couples TRBV4-3 to TRBJ1-1; D call uncertain. Germline lookup yields CDR1 LGHNA and CDR2 YSLEER. There are 14 residues in the CDR3. Trimming cost V 1 base and J 0 bases, with 6 bases left between them. CDR3 coding DNA: TGCGCCAGCAGCCAAGGGGGAATGAACACTGAAGCTTTCTTT. Protein product: CASSQGGMNTEAFF.

This clone has a count of ten or more. The chain joins TRBV2 to TRBJ1-5; 7 positions agree with TRBD1. The germline gives CDR1 SNHLY, CDR2 FYNNEI. With 5 bases clipped from V and 3 bases from J, the junction kept 16 bases outside the gene matches. The CDR3 runs 18 residues. The CDR3, as DNA: TGTGCCAGCAGTACAGACAGGGTGGTGCTGAGGAACAATCAGCCCCAGCATTTT. This translates into CASSTDRVVLRNNQPQHF.

This clone was detected many times. The chain carries TRBV18 and TRBJ1-2; D uncertain. Looked up from germline, CDR1 is KGHSH and CDR2 is LQKENI. V lost 2 bases, J lost 2 bases, and 9 bases lay in between. The CDR3 is 14 amino acids. In nucleotides, the CDR3 is TGTGCCAGCTCACCATCCGGCACAAACTATGGCTACACCTTC. Amino acid sequence: CASSPSGTNYGYTF.